The 19 T cell receptor beta chains presented below share a single source sample, sequenced in a study of T cells after yellow fever vaccination. MiXCR, run by TCRdb on the 5' RACE reads, gives a single entry per CDR3 protein. The sample shows under 600,000 distinct CDR3 sequences, about 13% of them seen only once. The sample was PBMCs, taken on the day of the yellow fever booster vaccination. These receptors were collected from a man younger than 40 who received the YFV17D yellow fever vaccine.

The rearrangement joins TRBV7-2 to TRBJ2-7; 8 positions agree with TRBD1. This CDR3 has 14 residues. Germline V CDR1 and CDR2: SGHTA, FQGNSA. V gave up 5 bases and J gave up 5 bases; unmatched junction bases: 8. This CDR3 is CASSPRTGNNEQYF. In DNA form, the CDR3 reads TGTGCCAGCAGCCCCAGGACAGGGAACAACGAGCAGTACTTC.

The sample holds a few counts of this clonotype. The chain employs TRBV5-1 and TRBJ2-7, with a possible D match to TRBD2 (6 bases). V was clipped by 2 bases and J by 6 bases, with 21 bases between them. Germline CDR1 SGHRS, CDR2 YFSETQ. The CDR3 contains 16 residues. CDR3 DNA: TGCGCCAGCAGCTTACAGGCGGGGCTGGTAGTAGCCGAGCAGTACTTC. Residues: CASSLQAGLVVAEQYF.

This clonotype has only a few counts. CDR3 DNA: TGTGCCAGCAGCTCCCCGGAAGACAAGGTACTACGGACCGGGGAGCTGTTTTTT. Its protein product is CASSSPEDKVLRTGELFF. The chain recombines TRBV11-2 with TRBJ2-2; D is unresolved. Trimming left V 4 bases short and J 5 bases short, with 23 bases between. Germline CDR1 and CDR2: SGHAT and FQNNGV. This CDR3 has 18 amino acids.

This clonotype was seen a few times. This chain connects TRBV3-1 to TRBJ2-7, with D possibly matching TRBD2 (6 bases). The germline V and J ends were trimmed by 3 bases and 2 bases, with 14 bases remaining between them. Germline V gene data show CDR1 as LGHDT and CDR2 as YNNKEL (reference sequence). The CDR3 runs 15 residues. CDR3 residues: CASSQLASSAYEQYF. The CDR3 DNA reads TGTGCCAGCAGCCAGCTAGCGAGTTCAGCCTACGAGCAGTACTTC.

V gene TRBV25-1 combines with J gene TRBJ2-5; D is possibly TRBD1 (8 bases). This CDR3 comprises 15 residues. From germline, CDR1 is MGHDK and CDR2 SYGVNS. V lost 4 bases, J lost 5 bases, and 17 bases lay in between. The CDR3 DNA reads TGTGCCAGCAGTGGGTACAGGGGGGGAGGCGAGACCCAGTACTTC. Its protein is CASSGYRGGGETQYF.

The CDR3 spells CASSQGISDNEQFF. The CDR3 nucleotides read TGCGCCAGCAGCCAAGGGATTAGCGACAATGAGCAGTTCTTC. The chain recombines TRBV4-3 with TRBJ2-1, with a weak D call TRBD2 (5 bases). Trimming pared 1 base from V and 5 bases from J, leaving 9 bases between. Germline V gives CDR1 LGHNA, CDR2 YSLEER. The CDR3 totals 14 residues.

This clonotype was seen repeatedly, ten times or more. A junction end diverges from the germline sequence, so it may reflect a read error. The rearrangement uses TRBV7-7 and TRBJ2-5, with D perhaps given as TRBD1 or TRBD2 (5 bases each). The CDR3 runs to 15 residues. Germline V gives CDR1 SSHAT, CDR2 FNYEAQ (reference sequence). CDR3 bases: TGTGCTAGCAGCCCCACCGTGGGGGAGTCAGAGACCCAGTACTTC. Translated: CASSPTVGESETQYF.

This clonotype was seen at least ten times. V usage is TRBV6-2 or TRBV6-3 and J usage is TRBJ2-5; D is undetermined. V shed 7 bases and J shed 4 bases, with 16 bases lying between them. Per the germline V gene, CDR1 is MNHEY and CDR2 is SVGEGT. The CDR3 is 14 amino acids. CDR3 coding DNA: TGTGCCAGCAAGGTGGGCGGCGGCTTAGAGACCCAGTACTTC. It encodes CASKVGGGLETQYF.

The CDR3 DNA sequence: TGTGCCAGCAGTTACTTGGCTAGCGGGAGCAATGAGCAGTTCTTC. Protein sequence: CASSYLASGSNEQFF. This chain links TRBV6-8 with TRBJ2-1; TRBD2 aligns across 10 bases. The CDR3 loop spans 15 amino acids. J was trimmed by 6 bases and V by 1 base; bases with no gene match: 3. Germline CDR1 reads MNHGY; CDR2 reads SAAAGT.

This clonotype was counted only a few times. The chain carries TRBV27 and TRBJ2-5, with TRBD1 identical over 10 bases. There are 17 residues in the CDR3. V trimming: 5 bases; J trimming: 3 bases; junction bases outside the gene matches: 12. Germline V lookup: CDR1 MNHEY, CDR2 SMNVEV (reference sequence). The CDR3 DNA follows: TGTGCCAGCAGTCAGTTCGGTCCCGGGACAGGGGAAGAGACCCAGTACTTC. Translation: CASSQFGPGTGEETQYF.

V gene TRBV15 combines with J gene TRBJ1-1; 8 nucleotides match TRBD1. In germline, CDR1 is LNHNV, CDR2 YYDKDF (reference sequence). The CDR3 consists of 14 residues. With V trimmed by 0 bases and J by 4 bases, 1 base remained unmatched. CDR3: CATSREQGGTEAFF. The CDR3 nucleotides are TGTGCCACCAGCAGAGAACAGGGGGGCACTGAAGCTTTCTTT.

Only a few counts were recorded for this clonotype. This sequence joins TRBV2 and TRBJ1-2; no clear D. The CDR3 is made up of 14 amino acids. The germline V gene encodes CDR1 SNHLY and CDR2 FYNNEI. The V end lost 1 base, the J end lost 7 bases, and 13 bases lay between the germline ends. This chain's CDR3 is CASSEGGDHRGYTF. The CDR3 nucleotides read TGTGCCAGCAGTGAAGGTGGCGACCATCGTGGCTACACCTTC. Drawing the rest from reference TRBV2 and TRBJ1-2, the complete variable domain is EPEVTQTPSHQVTQMGQEVILRCVPISNHLYFYWYRQILGQKVEFLVSFYNNEISEKSEIFDDQFSVERPDGSNFTLKIRSTKLEDSAMYFCASSEGGDHRGYTFGSGTRLTVV.

The chain recombines TRBV7-9 with TRBJ2-7, with 7 positions matching TRBD2. The V and J ends lost 5 bases and 2 bases, in that order; junction bases with no gene match: 6. CDR1 and CDR2 from the germline V gene are SEHNR and FQNEAQ (reference sequence). This CDR3 contains 14 residues. CDR3 region: CASSGWTSPYEQYF. In DNA form, the CDR3 reads TGTGCCAGCAGCGGGTGGACTAGTCCCTACGAGCAGTACTTC. The variable domain in full, with the rest retrieved from reference TRBV7-9 and TRBJ2-7, is DTGVSQNPRHKITKRGQNVTFRCDPISEHNRLYWYRQTLGQGPEFLTYFQNEAQLEKSRLLSDRFSAERPKGSFSTLEIQRTEQGDSAMYLCASSGWTSPYEQYFGPGTRLTVT.

This clonotype was recorded a few times. V is TRBV7-6 and J is TRBJ2-7; TRBD2 matches 9 bases. CDR3 length: 17 amino acids. Germline-derived CDR1 and CDR2 are SGHVS and FNYEAQ. V lost 1 base to trimming and J lost 3 bases; unmatched junction nucleotides: 10. The CDR3, as DNA: TGTGCCAGCAGCTTAGGGACAGGCGGGACTAGCAGCTACGAGCAGTACTTC. Its protein is CASSLGTGGTSSYEQYF.

This sequence joins TRBV24-1 and TRBJ2-7, with no clear D. The germline V gene has CDR1 KGHDR and CDR2 SFDVKD. Trimming took 7 bases from V and 0 from J, leaving 12 bases between them. The CDR3 has 14 amino acids. The CDR3 DNA follows: TGTGCCACCAGACGGACCAGCACCTCCTACGAGCAGTACTTC. This encodes CATRRTSTSYEQYF.

The genes are TRBV6-1 and TRBJ1-2; tentatively, D is TRBD1 (5 bases). V was pared by 7 bases and J by 7 bases, with 19 bases between. This CDR3 is 14 amino acids long. Germline V gene data show CDR1 as MNHNS and CDR2 as SASEGT. The CDR3 DNA reads as TGTGCCAGCAAGAGAGGACGGGACGAGGGTGGCTACACCTTC. Protein: CASKRGRDEGGYTF.

At least ten counts were recorded for this clonotype. This sequence joins TRBV18 and TRBJ2-1, with 8 bases identical to TRBD2. The V gene's germline CDR1 is KGHSH and CDR2 LQKENI. This CDR3 is 15 amino acids long. V lost 8 bases and J lost 1; bases outside the gene matches: 7. DNA of the CDR3: TGTGCCAGCAGTCCTCCGGGAGGGTCCTACAATGAGCAGTTCTTC. It yields the protein CASSPPGGSYNEQFF.

This clonotype occurred a few times. This chain links TRBV5-5 with TRBJ2-5; D is unresolved. Germline CDR1 SGHKS, CDR2 YYEKEE (reference sequence). Trimming shortened V by 2 bases and J by 6 bases, and 8 bases separated the two germline ends. This CDR3 comprises 12 residues. The CDR3 loop reads CASSFPGQTQYF. CDR3 sequence (DNA): TGTGCCAGCAGCTTTCCAGGTCAGACCCAGTACTTC. The full variable domain, with the rest looked up from reference TRBV5-5 and TRBJ2-5, is DAGVTQSPTHLIKTRGQQVTLRCSPISGHKSVSWYQQVLGQGPQFIFQYYEKEERGRGNFPDRFSARQFPNYSSELNVNALLLGDSALYLCASSFPGQTQYFGPGTRLLVL.

The rearrangement links TRBV4-3 to TRBJ1-4; D not resolved. Between the trimmed V and J ends, which lost 0 bases and 5 bases, there was a span of 13 bases. Germline CDR1 LGHNA, CDR2 YSLEER. The CDR3 covers 16 residues. CDR3 DNA sequence: TGCGCCAGCAGCCAAGATCGTGGGCGGCGAAATGAAAAACTGTTTTTT. It encodes CASSQDRGRRNEKLFF.